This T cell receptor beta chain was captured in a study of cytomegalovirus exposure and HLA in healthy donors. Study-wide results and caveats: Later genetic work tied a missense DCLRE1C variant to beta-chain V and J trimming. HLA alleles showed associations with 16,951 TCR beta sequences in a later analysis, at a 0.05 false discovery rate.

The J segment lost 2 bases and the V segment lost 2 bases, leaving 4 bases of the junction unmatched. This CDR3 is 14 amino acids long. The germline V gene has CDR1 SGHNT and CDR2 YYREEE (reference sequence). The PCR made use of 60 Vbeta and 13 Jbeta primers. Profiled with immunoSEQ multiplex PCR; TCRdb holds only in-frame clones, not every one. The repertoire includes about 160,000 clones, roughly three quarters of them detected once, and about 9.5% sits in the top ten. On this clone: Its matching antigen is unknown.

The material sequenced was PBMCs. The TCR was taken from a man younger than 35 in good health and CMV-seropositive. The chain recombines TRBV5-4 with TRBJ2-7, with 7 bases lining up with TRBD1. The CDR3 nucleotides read TGTGCCAGCAGCTTCCGGGACAGAACCTACGAGCAGTACTTC. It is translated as CASSFRDRTYEQYF.